This TCR beta chain emerged from a study of OX40 agonist ivuxolimab in advanced cancers. Regarding the study in general: Ivuxolimab, which targeted the costimulatory receptor OX40 (CD134), was an agonistic, fully human IgG2 monoclonal antibody. Intravenous ivuxolimab was administered to patients every 2 weeks at six dose levels: 0.01, 0.1, 0.3, 1.5, 3 and 10 mg/kg. Of the 50 or so patients in dose escalation, about 20 had hepatocellular carcinoma, some 15 had melanoma, 9 had renal cell carcinoma and 9 had head and neck cancer. In the dose-escalation cohort, 82.7% of patients were male, and the mean age was approximately 55 years, with a range of about 23 to 80. Patients were allowed to have had prior anti-PD-1, anti-PD-L1 or anti-CTLA-4 therapy, and 40% to 45% of the dose-escalation patients had been treated with checkpoint inhibitors. Three dose-escalation patients achieved partial responses, one with hepatocellular carcinoma and two with cutaneous melanoma. The purpose of peripheral TCRbeta sequencing was to test whether ivuxolimab changed TCR sequence diversity and led to clonal T-cell expansion. The monotherapy dose-escalation portion (N of about 57 patients) of the phase I ivuxolimab trial is reported in the paper. Here is what the overall study found, with its caveats: After ivuxolimab, CD8+ T cells had more expanded clones than CD4+ T cells on average. In partial responders in the 0.1-3.0 mg/kg groups, normalized peripheral clonal expansion was found to be among the lowest, especially among CD8+ T cells. Clonal expansion of both CD4+ and CD8+ blood T cells was observed from baseline to week 6 at doses 0.1 to 3.0 mg/kg. Low levels of normalized T-cell clonal expansion were also seen in some patients who did not respond. Which antigens the clonally expanded peripheral T cells were specific for was not determined.

According to the germline V gene, CDR1 reads KGHSH and CDR2 reads LQKENI. Its CDR3 holds 12 amino acids, cysteine through phenylalanine. Only the CDR3 region is kept as DNA, spanning 36 bases read in frame from base 1. The junction carries 3 bases between V and J, which are trimmed by 2 bases and 2 bases respectively. Patients with autoimmune disease history or receiving systemic immunosuppression were excluded from the trial. Peripheral blood for TCR sequencing was drawn from every dose cohort at baseline, at cycle 4 day 1 and at cycle 7 day 1. The samples were taken from a phase I, first-in-human, multicenter, open-label dose-escalation trial of ivuxolimab. The trial enrolled adults with locally advanced or metastatic head and neck squamous cell, hepatocellular, melanoma or renal cell carcinoma. CD4+ and CD8+ T cells were sorted separately from peripheral blood before TCR sequencing. To sequence the TCRbeta CDR3 region, genomic DNA was isolated from the sorted cells. The immunoSEQ Assay was used to sequence the TCRbeta CDR3 regions. As stored in TCRdb, this immuneACCESS dataset retains in-frame rearrangements with V and J assigned. A fraction of the clones does not appear; measured against another copy, unresolved V genes explain less than half of the discrepancy, and the remainder lacks a known reason. In this sample the table shows about 66,000 clones, over 80% of which occur a single time. The ten largest clones capture under 0.4% of the sample.

Comment on this clone: This clone's antigen is unknown. The input lacks base qualities; no much larger clone sits a single base away.

The source material was CD4+ or CD8+ T cells sorted from blood, sampled in a trial of the OX40 agonist ivuxolimab. The V and J genes are TRBV18 and TRBJ2-5; confidence is insufficient to name the D gene. The clonotype comes from an adult with an advanced solid tumor such as melanoma, head and neck, liver or kidney cancer. At the DNA level, the sequence is TGTGCCAGCTCACCAAAGCAAGAGACCCAGTACTTC. This codes for CASSPKQETQYF.